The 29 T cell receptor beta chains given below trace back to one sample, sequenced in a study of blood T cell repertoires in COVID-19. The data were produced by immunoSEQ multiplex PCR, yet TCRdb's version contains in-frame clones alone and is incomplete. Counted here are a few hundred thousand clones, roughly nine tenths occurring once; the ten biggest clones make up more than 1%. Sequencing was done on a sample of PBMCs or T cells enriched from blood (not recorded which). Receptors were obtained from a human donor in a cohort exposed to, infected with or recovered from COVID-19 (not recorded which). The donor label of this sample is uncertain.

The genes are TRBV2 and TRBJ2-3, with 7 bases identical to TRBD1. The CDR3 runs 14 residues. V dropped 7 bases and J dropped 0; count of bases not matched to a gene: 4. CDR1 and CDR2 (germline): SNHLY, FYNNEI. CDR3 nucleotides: TGTGCCAGCACCCGGGACAGCAGCACAGATACGCAGTATTTT. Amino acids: CASTRDSSTDTQYF. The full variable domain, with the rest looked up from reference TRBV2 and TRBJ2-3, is EPEVTQTPSHQVTQMGQEVILRCVPISNHLYFYWYRQILGQKVEFLVSFYNNEISEKSEIFDDQFSVERPDGSNFTLKIRSTKLEDSAMYFCASTRDSSTDTQYFGPGTRLTVL.

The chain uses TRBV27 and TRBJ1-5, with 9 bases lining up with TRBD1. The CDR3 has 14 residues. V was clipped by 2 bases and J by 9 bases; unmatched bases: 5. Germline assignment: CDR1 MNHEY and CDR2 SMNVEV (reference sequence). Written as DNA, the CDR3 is TGTGCCAGCAGTTTAATGGGGACAGGGCCGCCCCAGCATTTT. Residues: CASSLMGTGPPQHF.

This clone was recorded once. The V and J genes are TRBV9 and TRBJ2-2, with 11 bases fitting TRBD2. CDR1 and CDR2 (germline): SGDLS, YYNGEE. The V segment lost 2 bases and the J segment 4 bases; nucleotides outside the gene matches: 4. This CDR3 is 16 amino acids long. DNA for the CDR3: TGTGCCAGCAGCGTTAGCGGGGGGGCCAGCACCGGGGAGCTGTTTTTT. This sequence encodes CASSVSGGASTGELFF.

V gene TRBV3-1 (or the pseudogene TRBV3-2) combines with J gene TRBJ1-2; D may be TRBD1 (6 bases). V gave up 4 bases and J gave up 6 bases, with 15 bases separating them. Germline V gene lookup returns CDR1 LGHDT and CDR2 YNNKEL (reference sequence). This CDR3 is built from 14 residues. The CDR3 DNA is TGTGCCAGCAGCCCTACCCGGGACACGGATGGCTACACCTTC. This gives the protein CASSPTRDTDGYTF.

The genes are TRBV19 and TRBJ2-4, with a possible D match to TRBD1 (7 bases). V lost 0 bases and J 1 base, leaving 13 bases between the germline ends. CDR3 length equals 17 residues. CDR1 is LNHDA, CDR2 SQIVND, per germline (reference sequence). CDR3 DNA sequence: TGTGCCAGTAGTATAGATCAGGGGGAGGTGGCCAAAAACATTCAGTACTTC. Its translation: CASSIDQGEVAKNIQYF.

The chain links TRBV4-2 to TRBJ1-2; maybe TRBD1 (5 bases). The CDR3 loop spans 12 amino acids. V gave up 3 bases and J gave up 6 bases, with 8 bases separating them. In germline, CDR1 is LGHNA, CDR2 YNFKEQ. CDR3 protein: CASSQTGDGYTF. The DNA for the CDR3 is TGTGCCAGCAGCCAGACGGGGGATGGCTACACCTTC.

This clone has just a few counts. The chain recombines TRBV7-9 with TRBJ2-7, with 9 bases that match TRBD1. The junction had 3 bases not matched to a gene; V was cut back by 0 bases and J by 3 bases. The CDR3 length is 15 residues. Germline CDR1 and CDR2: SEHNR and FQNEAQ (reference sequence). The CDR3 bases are TGTGCCAGCAGCTTAGCGGGACAGGGCTACTACGAGCAGTACTTC. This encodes CASSLAGQGYYEQYF.

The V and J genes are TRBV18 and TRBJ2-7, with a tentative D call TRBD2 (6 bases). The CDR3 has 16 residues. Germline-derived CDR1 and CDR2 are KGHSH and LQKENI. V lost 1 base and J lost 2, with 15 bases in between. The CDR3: CASSPQGSGLTYEQYF. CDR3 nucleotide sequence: TGTGCCAGCTCACCACAGGGGAGCGGGCTGACCTACGAGCAGTACTTC.

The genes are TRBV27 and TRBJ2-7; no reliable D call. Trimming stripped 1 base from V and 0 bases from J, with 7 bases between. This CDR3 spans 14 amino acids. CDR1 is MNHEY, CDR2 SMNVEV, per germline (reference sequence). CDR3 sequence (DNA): TGTGCCAGCAGTTTATTCCGGAGCTCCTACGAGCAGTACTTC. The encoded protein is CASSLFRSSYEQYF.

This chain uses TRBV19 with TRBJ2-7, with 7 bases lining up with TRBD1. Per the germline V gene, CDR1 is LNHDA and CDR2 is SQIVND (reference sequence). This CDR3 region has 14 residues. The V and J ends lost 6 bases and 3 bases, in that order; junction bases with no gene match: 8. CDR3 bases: TGTGCCAGTAGCCTCCTGGGACAGATCTACGAGCAGTACTTC. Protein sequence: CASSLLGQIYEQYF.

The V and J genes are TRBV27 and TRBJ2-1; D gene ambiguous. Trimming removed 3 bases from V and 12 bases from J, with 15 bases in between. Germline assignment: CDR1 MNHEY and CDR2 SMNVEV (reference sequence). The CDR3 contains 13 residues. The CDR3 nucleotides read TGTGCCAGCAGTTTGGGCGAAGAGTTGGCGCAGTTCTTC. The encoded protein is CASSLGEELAQFF.

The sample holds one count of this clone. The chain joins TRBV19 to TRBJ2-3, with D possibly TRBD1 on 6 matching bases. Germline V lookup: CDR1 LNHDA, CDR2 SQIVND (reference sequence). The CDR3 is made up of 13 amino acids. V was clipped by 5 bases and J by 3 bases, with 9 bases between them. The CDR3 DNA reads TGTGCCAGTAGTTTACAGGGAACAGATACGCAGTATTTT. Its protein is CASSLQGTDTQYF.

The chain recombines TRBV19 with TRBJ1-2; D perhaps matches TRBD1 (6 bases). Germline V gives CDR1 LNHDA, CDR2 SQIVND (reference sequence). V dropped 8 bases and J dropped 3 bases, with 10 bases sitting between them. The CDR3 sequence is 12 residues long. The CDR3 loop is CASSDSHYGYTF. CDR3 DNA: TGTGCCAGTTCGGACAGCCACTATGGCTACACCTTC. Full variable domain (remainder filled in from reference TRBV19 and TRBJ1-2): DGGITQSPKYLFRKEGQNVTLSCEQNLNHDAMYWYRQDPGQGLRLIYYSQIVNDFQKGDIAEGYSVSREKKESFPLTVTSAQKNPTAFYLCASSDSHYGYTFGSGTRLTVV.

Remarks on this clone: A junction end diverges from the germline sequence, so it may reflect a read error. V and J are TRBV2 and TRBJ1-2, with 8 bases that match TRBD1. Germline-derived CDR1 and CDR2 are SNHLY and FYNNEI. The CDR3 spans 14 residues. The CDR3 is CACRQGRATYGYTF. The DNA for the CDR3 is TGTGCCTGCAGACAGGGGCGAGCTACCTATGGCTACACCTTC.

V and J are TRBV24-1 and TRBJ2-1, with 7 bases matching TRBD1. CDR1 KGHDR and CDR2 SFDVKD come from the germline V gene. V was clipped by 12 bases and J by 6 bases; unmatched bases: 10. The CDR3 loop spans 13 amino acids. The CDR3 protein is CAVGDSSGNEQFF. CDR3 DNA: TGTGCCGTAGGGGACAGCTCAGGCAATGAGCAGTTCTTC.

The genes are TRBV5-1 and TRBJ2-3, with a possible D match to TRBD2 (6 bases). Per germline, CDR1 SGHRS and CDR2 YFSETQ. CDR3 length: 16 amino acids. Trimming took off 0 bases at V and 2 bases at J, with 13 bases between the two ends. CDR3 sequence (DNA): TGCGCCAGCAGCTTGGGACGGGGACTCGACACAGATACGCAGTATTTT. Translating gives CASSLGRGLDTDTQYF.

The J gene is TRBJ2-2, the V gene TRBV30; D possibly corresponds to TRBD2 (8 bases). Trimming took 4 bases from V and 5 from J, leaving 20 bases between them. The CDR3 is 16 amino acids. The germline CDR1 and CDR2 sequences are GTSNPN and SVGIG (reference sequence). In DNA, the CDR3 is TGTGCCTGGAACAGGGGACGGGGGGGCCGAACCGGGGAGCTGTTTTTT. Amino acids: CAWNRGRGGRTGELFF.

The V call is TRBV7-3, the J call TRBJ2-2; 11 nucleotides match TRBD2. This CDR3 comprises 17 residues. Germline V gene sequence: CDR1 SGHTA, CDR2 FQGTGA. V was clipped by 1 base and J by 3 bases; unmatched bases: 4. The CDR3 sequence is CASSLSSSGGYTGELFF. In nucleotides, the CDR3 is TGTGCCAGCAGCTTAAGCTCTAGCGGGGGGTACACCGGGGAGCTGTTTTTT. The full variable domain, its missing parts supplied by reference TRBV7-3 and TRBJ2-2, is GAGVSQTPSNKVTEKGKYVELRCDPISGHTALYWYRQSLGQGPEFLIYFQGTGAADDSGLPNDRFFAVRPEGSVSTLKIQRTERGDSAVYLCASSLSSSGGYTGELFFGEGSRLTVL.

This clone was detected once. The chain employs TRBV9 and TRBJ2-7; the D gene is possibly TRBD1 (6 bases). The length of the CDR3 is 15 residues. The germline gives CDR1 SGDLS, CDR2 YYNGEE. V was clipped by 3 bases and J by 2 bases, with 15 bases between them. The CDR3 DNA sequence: TGTGCCAGCAGCGCCGGACAGATGATCACCTACGAGCAGTACTTC. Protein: CASSAGQMITYEQYF.

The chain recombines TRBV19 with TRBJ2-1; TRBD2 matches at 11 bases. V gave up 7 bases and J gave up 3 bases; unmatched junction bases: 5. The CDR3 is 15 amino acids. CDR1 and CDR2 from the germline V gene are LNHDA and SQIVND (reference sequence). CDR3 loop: CASTPLAGGYNEQFF. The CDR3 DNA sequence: TGTGCCAGTACCCCGCTAGCGGGGGGCTACAATGAGCAGTTCTTC.

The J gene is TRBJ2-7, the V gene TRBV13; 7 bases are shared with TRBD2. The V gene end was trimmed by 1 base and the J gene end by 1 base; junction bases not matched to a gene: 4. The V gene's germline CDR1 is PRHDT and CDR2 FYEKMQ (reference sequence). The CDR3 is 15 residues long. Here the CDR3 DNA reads TGTGCCAGCAGCTTAGCTGTCGGGGGGTCCTACGAGCAGTACTTC. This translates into CASSLAVGGSYEQYF.

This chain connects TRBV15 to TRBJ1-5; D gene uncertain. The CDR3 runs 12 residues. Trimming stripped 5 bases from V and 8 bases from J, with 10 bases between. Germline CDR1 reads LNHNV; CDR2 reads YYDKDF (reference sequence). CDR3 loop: CATSVDGEPQHF. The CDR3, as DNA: TGTGCCACCAGCGTAGACGGAGAGCCCCAGCATTTT. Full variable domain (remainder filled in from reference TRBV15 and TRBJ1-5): DAMVIQNPRYQVTQFGKPVTLSCSQTLNHNVMYWYQQKSSQAPKLLFHYYDKDFNNEADTPDNFQSRRPNTSFCFLDIRSPGLGDTAMYLCATSVDGEPQHFGDGTRLSIL.

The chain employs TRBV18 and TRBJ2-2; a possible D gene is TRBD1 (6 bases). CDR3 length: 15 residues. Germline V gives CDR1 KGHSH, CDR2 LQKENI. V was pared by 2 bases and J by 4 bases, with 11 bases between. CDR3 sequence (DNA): TGTGCCAGCTCACCATTCACAGGGCGCACCGGGGAGCTGTTTTTT. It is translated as CASSPFTGRTGELFF.

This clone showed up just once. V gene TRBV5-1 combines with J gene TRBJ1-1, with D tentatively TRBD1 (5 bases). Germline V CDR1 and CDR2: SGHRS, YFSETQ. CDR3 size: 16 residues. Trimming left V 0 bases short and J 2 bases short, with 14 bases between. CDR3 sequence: CASSLVVGQRNTEAFF. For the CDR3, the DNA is TGCGCCAGCAGCTTGGTTGTCGGACAACGAAACACTGAAGCTTTCTTT.

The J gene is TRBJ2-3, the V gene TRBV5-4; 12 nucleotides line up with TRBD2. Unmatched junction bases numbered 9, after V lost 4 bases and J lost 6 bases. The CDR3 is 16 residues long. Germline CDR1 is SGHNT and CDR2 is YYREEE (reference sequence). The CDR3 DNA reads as TGTGCCAGCAGCGATTCACTAGCGGGGGGCGGTGATACGCAGTATTTT. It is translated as CASSDSLAGGGDTQYF. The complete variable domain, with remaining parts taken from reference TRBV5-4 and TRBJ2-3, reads ETGVTQSPTHLIKTRGQQVTLRCSSQSGHNTVSWYQQALGQGPQFIFQYYREEENGRGNFPPRFSGLQFPNYSSELNVNALELDDSALYLCASSDSLAGGGDTQYFGPGTRLTVL.

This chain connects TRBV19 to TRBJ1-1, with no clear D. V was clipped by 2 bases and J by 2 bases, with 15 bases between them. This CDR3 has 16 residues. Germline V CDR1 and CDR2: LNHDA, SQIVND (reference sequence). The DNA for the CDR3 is TGTGCCAGTAGTATATCTATAAACCGGGTTAACACTGAAGCTTTCTTT. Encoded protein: CASSISINRVNTEAFF.

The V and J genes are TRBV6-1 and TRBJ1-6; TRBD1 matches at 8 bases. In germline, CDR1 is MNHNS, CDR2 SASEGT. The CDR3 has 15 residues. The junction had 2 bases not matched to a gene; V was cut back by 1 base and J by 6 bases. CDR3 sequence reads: CASSEGQGANSPLHF. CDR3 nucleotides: TGTGCCAGCAGTGAAGGGCAGGGGGCTAATTCACCCCTCCACTTT.

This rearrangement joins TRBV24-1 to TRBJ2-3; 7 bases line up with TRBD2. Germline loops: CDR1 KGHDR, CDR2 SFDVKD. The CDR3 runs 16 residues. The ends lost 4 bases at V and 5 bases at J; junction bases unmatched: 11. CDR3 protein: CATSDPSWREGDTQYF. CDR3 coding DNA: TGTGCCACCAGTGACCCGAGTTGGAGGGAGGGAGATACGCAGTATTTT.

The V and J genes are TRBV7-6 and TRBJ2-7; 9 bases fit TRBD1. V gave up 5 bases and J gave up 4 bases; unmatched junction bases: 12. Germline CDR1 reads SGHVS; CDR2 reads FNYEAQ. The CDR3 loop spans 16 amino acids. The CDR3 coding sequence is TGTGCCAGCAGCGCCGAGGGTGACAGGGGGACTTACGAGCAGTACTTC. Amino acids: CASSAEGDRGTYEQYF.